A selection of T cell receptor beta chains follows, all from one sample in a study of PD-L1 blockade in urothelial cancer. Data came from immunoSEQ multiplex PCR; TCRdb stores just in-frame clones and leaves some out. The sample has about 52,000 clones; approximately 84% are singletons. Sequencing used PBMCs, obtained around atezolizumab (anti-PD-L1) treatment. These receptors were collected from a man between 50 and 59 years old with urothelial cancer. CDR3s include the opening cysteine and the closing phenylalanine or tryptophan. Some rows mark clone size as missing; the rest say once, few, many or name a class of expanded clone.

TRBJ2-6 - TRBV28 CASSHQQRTGLSNVLTF
TRBJ2-7 medium-sized TRBV27 CASSWAGDEQYF
TRBJ2-3 - TRBV10-3 CAISYSGGAGTDTQYF
TRBJ2-5 - TRBV5-6 CASSGLAGGYQETQYF
TRBJ2-1 - TRBV7-8 CASSQNSGRAGEQFF
TRBJ2-3 - TRBV7-9 CASKSRGAGTDTQYF
TRBJ2-3 - TRBV29-1 CSVGGGSRQYF
TRBJ2-7 - TRBV30 CAWSVWTSYEQYF
TRBJ2-2 few TRBV9 CASSIGGNTGELFF
TRBJ1-5 - TRBV30 CAWRGQGSNQPQHF
TRBJ2-3 - TRBV4-3 CASSQQTGGSSTDTQYF
TRBJ2-2 - TRBV19 CASSKTGAGELFF